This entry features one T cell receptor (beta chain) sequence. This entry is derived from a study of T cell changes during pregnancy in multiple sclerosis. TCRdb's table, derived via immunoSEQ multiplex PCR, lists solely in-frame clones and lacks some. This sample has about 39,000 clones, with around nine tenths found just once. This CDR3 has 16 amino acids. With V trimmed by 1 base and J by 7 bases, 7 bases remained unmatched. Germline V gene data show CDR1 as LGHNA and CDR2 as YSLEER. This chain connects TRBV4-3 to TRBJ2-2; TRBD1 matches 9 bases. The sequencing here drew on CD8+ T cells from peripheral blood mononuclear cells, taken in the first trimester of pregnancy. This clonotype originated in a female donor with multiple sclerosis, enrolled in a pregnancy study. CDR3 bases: TGCGCCAGCAGCCAAGGTGGACAGGGGTACTTCGGGGAGCTGTTTTTT. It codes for CASSQGGQGYFGELFF.